A selection of T cell receptor beta chains follows, all from one sample in a study of T cell responses to AZD1222 COVID-19 vaccine. Here immunoSEQ multiplex PCR was the method, and the copy in TCRdb shows in-frame clones only, minus some. The sample consists of some 150,000 clones, 90% of them appearing once. Sample: peripheral blood, taken on day 0 of AZD1222 vaccination. The source of these receptors is an adult in good health. Both conserved end residues are part of each CDR3. The D gene is left open where the match is weak. Some rows mark clone size as missing; the rest say once, few, many or name a class of expanded clone.

d_gene: .; abundance: .; v_gene: TRBV5-8; j_gene: TRBJ2-3; CDR3nt: TGTGCCAGCAGTCGAGTCCCTCGTTCCCGAATCACTAGCACAGATACGCAGTATTTT; CDR3aa: CASSRVPRSRITSTDTQYF
d_gene: .; abundance: .; v_gene: TRBV29-1; j_gene: TRBJ2-5; CDR3nt: TGCAGCGTAATCACATTGATTAATCTGGAAACCCAGTACTTC; CDR3aa: CSVITLINLETQYF
d_gene: .; abundance: .; v_gene: TRBV24-1; j_gene: TRBJ2-1; CDR3nt: TGTGCCACCAGTCGCCAGGGGGGGAACAATGAGCAGTTCTTC; CDR3aa: CATSRQGGNNEQFF
d_gene: .; abundance: .; v_gene: TRBV15; j_gene: TRBJ2-7; CDR3nt: TGTGCCACCAGCAGCCGGCGGGGGCTGGAGGGCGAGCAGTACTTC; CDR3aa: CATSSRRGLEGEQYF
d_gene: TRBD1; abundance: .; v_gene: TRBV7-8; j_gene: TRBJ1-1; CDR3nt: TGTGCCAGCAGCACTGACAGGGTAACTGAAGCTTTCTTT; CDR3aa: CASSTDRVTEAFF
d_gene: TRBD2; abundance: .; v_gene: TRBV11-2; j_gene: TRBJ2-7; CDR3nt: TGTGCCAGCAGCTCTAGCGGGAGTTACTCCTACGAGCAGTACTTC; CDR3aa: CASSSSGSYSYEQYF
d_gene: .; abundance: .; v_gene: TRBV18; j_gene: TRBJ1-1; CDR3nt: TGTGCCAGCTCACCGGGCACTGAAGCTTTCTTT; CDR3aa: CASSPGTEAFF
d_gene: TRBD1; abundance: .; v_gene: TRBV4-2; j_gene: TRBJ2-3; CDR3nt: TGTGCCAGCAGCCAAGGGGACAGGGCCACAGATACGCAGTATTTT; CDR3aa: CASSQGDRATDTQYF
d_gene: TRBD1; abundance: .; v_gene: TRBV6-5; j_gene: TRBJ2-7; CDR3nt: TGTGCCAGCAGTTACCGACAGGGTGCAAGCTCCTACGAGCAGTACTTC; CDR3aa: CASSYRQGASSYEQYF
d_gene: TRBD1; abundance: .; v_gene: TRBV27; j_gene: TRBJ1-1; CDR3nt: TGTGCCAGCAGTAACAGGGGGTTCTCTTTCTTCTTT; CDR3aa: CASSNRGFSFFF
d_gene: TRBD2; abundance: .; v_gene: TRBV11-2; j_gene: TRBJ2-7; CDR3nt: TGTGCCAGCAGCTTAGATCGAGGGCTAGCGGTGAACTACGAGCAGTACTTC; CDR3aa: CASSLDRGLAVNYEQYF
d_gene: .; abundance: .; v_gene: TRBV25-1; j_gene: TRBJ1-2; CDR3nt: TGTGCCAGCAGTGAATATATTACGGCAGCGGATGGCTACACCTTC; CDR3aa: CASSEYITAADGYTF
d_gene: TRBD1; abundance: .; v_gene: TRBV18; j_gene: TRBJ1-5; CDR3nt: TGTGCCAGCTCACCATCGACAGGGATCATCCGGGATCAGCCCCAGCATTTT; CDR3aa: CASSPSTGIIRDQPQHF
d_gene: .; abundance: .; v_gene: TRBV11-3; j_gene: TRBJ1-1; CDR3nt: TGTGCCAGCAGCCCGACTCAGAACACTGAAGCTTTCTTT; CDR3aa: CASSPTQNTEAFF
d_gene: .; abundance: .; v_gene: TRBV24-1; j_gene: TRBJ1-5; CDR3nt: TGTGCCACCAGTGATTCTAGATATAGCAATCAGCCCCAGCATTTT; CDR3aa: CATSDSRYSNQPQHF
d_gene: .; abundance: few; v_gene: TRBV19; j_gene: TRBJ1-5; CDR3nt: TGTGCCAGTAGCCCTCGGTCGGGGCCGGGGCAGCCCCAGCATTTT; CDR3aa: CASSPRSGPGQPQHF
d_gene: .; abundance: .; v_gene: TRBV27; j_gene: TRBJ1-2; CDR3nt: TGTGCCAGCACCCCCGGGACACCCAACACCTATGGCTACACCTTC; CDR3aa: CASTPGTPNTYGYTF
d_gene: .; abundance: .; v_gene: TRBV7-9; j_gene: TRBJ2-1; CDR3nt: TGTGCCAGCAGCAAGGGCCCATACAATGAGCAGTTCTTC; CDR3aa: CASSKGPYNEQFF
d_gene: .; abundance: .; v_gene: TRBV7-8; j_gene: TRBJ2-7; CDR3nt: TGTGCCAGCAGCTTAGGAGGTCTAGCTGTCTCCTACGAGCAGTACTTC; CDR3aa: CASSLGGLAVSYEQYF
d_gene: TRBD2; abundance: .; v_gene: TRBV19; j_gene: TRBJ2-3; CDR3nt: TGTGCCAGTAGTGTGACCGGGACTAGGCCATTTCGCGGCACAGATACGCAGTATTTT; CDR3aa: CASSVTGTRPFRGTDTQYF
d_gene: TRBD1; abundance: .; v_gene: TRBV28; j_gene: TRBJ1-4; CDR3nt: TGTGCCAGCAGTTCAGCCGGGACAGTTACGGGTGAAAAACTGTTTTTT; CDR3aa: CASSSAGTVTGEKLFF
d_gene: .; abundance: once; v_gene: TRBV19; j_gene: TRBJ2-7; CDR3nt: TGTGCCAGTAGTGCCAGTGTTTTCTACGAGCAGTACTTC; CDR3aa: CASSASVFYEQYF
d_gene: .; abundance: .; v_gene: TRBV14; j_gene: TRBJ1-5; CDR3nt: TGTGCCAGCAGGCAAAGGGGTGGCAATCAGCCCCAGCATTTT; CDR3aa: CASRQRGGNQPQHF
d_gene: TRBD1; abundance: .; v_gene: TRBV5-4; j_gene: TRBJ2-5; CDR3nt: TGTGCCAGCAGAACGGGACAGGAAGAGACCCAGTACTTC; CDR3aa: CASRTGQEETQYF
d_gene: TRBD2; abundance: .; v_gene: TRBV27; j_gene: TRBJ2-7; CDR3nt: TGTGCCAGCAGACTAGCGGGGCTCCCCTACGAGCAGTACTTC; CDR3aa: CASRLAGLPYEQYF
d_gene: .; abundance: .; v_gene: TRBV5-1; j_gene: TRBJ2-7; CDR3nt: TGCGCCAGCAGCCTTTCCTCGACTTTCAACTACGAGCAGTACTTC; CDR3aa: CASSLSSTFNYEQYF
d_gene: .; abundance: .; v_gene: TRBV28; j_gene: TRBJ1-5; CDR3nt: TGTGCCAGCAGTTCCCCCCTAGGGAGCAATCAGCCCCAGCATTTT; CDR3aa: CASSSPLGSNQPQHF
d_gene: .; abundance: .; v_gene: TRBV5-8; j_gene: TRBJ1-5; CDR3nt: TGTGCCAGCAGCTTTACCAATCAGCCCCAGCATTTT; CDR3aa: CASSFTNQPQHF
d_gene: .; abundance: once; v_gene: TRBV27; j_gene: TRBJ1-6; CDR3nt: TGTGCCAGCAGTTTAAAGCCTGGGGCATCCTATAATTCACCCCTCCACTTT; CDR3aa: CASSLKPGASYNSPLHF
d_gene: .; abundance: .; v_gene: TRBV2; j_gene: TRBJ1-5; CDR3nt: TGTGCCAGCAGGAAACAGGGCACCAATCAGCCCCAGCATTTT; CDR3aa: CASRKQGTNQPQHF
d_gene: TRBD2; abundance: .; v_gene: TRBV7-6; j_gene: TRBJ2-5; CDR3nt: TGTGCCAGCAGCTTAGCTAGCGGGAGTTCTAGGGAGACCCAGTACTTC; CDR3aa: CASSLASGSSRETQYF
d_gene: .; abundance: .; v_gene: TRBV6-6; j_gene: TRBJ2-1; CDR3nt: TGTGCCAGCAGTTATGGGGGGGCAGGTAATGAGCAGTTCTTC; CDR3aa: CASSYGGAGNEQFF
d_gene: .; abundance: .; v_gene: TRBV27; j_gene: TRBJ1-4; CDR3nt: TGTGCCAGCAGTTTAATGGGTTATCGGAGGGAAAAACTGTTTTTT; CDR3aa: CASSLMGYRREKLFF
d_gene: TRBD2; abundance: .; v_gene: TRBV12-3/TRBV12-4; j_gene: TRBJ2-7; CDR3nt: TGTGCCAGCTCCCCTAGCGGGAGAGGCGAGCAGTACTTC; CDR3aa: CASSPSGRGEQYF
d_gene: .; abundance: .; v_gene: TRBV25-1; j_gene: TRBJ1-4; CDR3nt: TGTGCCAGCAGTGAGTTGACAGGTCTTAATGAAAAACTGTTTTTT; CDR3aa: CASSELTGLNEKLFF
d_gene: .; abundance: .; v_gene: TRBV5-1; j_gene: TRBJ2-7; CDR3nt: TGCGCCAGCAGCTACCCAGGGGAGGAGGACGAGCAGTACTTC; CDR3aa: CASSYPGEEDEQYF
d_gene: .; abundance: .; v_gene: TRBV5-1; j_gene: TRBJ1-4; CDR3nt: TGCGCCAGCAGCCCATCCATGGTCGGGGCAACTAATGAAAAACTGTTTTTT; CDR3aa: CASSPSMVGATNEKLFF
d_gene: TRBD1; abundance: .; v_gene: TRBV5-8; j_gene: TRBJ1-2; CDR3nt: TGTGCCAGCAGCAGGGGACAGGGGGTGTTTGGCTACACCTTC; CDR3aa: CASSRGQGVFGYTF
d_gene: TRBD1; abundance: .; v_gene: TRBV6-5; j_gene: TRBJ2-7; CDR3nt: TGTGCCAGCAGTTCTCCGAGCAGGGGGCCCTACGAGCAGTACTTC; CDR3aa: CASSSPSRGPYEQYF
d_gene: TRBD2; abundance: .; v_gene: TRBV3-1/TRBV3-2; j_gene: TRBJ2-7; CDR3nt: TGTGCCAGCAGCCAAGAGTACGGGAGGGCCCCCTACGAGCAGTACTTC; CDR3aa: CASSQEYGRAPYEQYF
d_gene: TRBD1; abundance: .; v_gene: TRBV7-3; j_gene: TRBJ2-3; CDR3nt: TGTGCCAGCAGCTCCATCTTGACAGGGGAGACAGATACGCAGTATTTT; CDR3aa: CASSSILTGETDTQYF
d_gene: TRBD1; abundance: few; v_gene: TRBV5-1; j_gene: TRBJ1-6; CDR3nt: TGCGCCAGCAGCGGACAGGGTAAAAATTCACCCCTCCACTTT; CDR3aa: CASSGQGKNSPLHF
d_gene: .; abundance: .; v_gene: TRBV14; j_gene: TRBJ1-2; CDR3nt: TGTGCCAGCAGCCCAACCTCCTATGGCTACACCTTC; CDR3aa: CASSPTSYGYTF
d_gene: .; abundance: .; v_gene: TRBV5-8; j_gene: TRBJ1-5; CDR3nt: TGTGCCAGCAGTAGGACTTTTTTCGCACCCTCAATCAATCAGCCCCAGCATTTT; CDR3aa: CASSRTFFAPSINQPQHF
d_gene: .; abundance: once; v_gene: TRBV24-1; j_gene: TRBJ2-1; CDR3nt: TGTGCCACCAGTGATTCCCGCATGGATCTGTCCTACAATGAGCAGTTCTTC; CDR3aa: CATSDSRMDLSYNEQFF
d_gene: .; abundance: .; v_gene: TRBV11-2; j_gene: TRBJ2-7; CDR3nt: TGTGCCAGCGCTGCTTGGCAGCCGATACCCTACGAGCAGTACTTC; CDR3aa: CASAAWQPIPYEQYF
d_gene: TRBD1; abundance: .; v_gene: TRBV7-2; j_gene: TRBJ1-2; CDR3nt: TGTGCCAGCAGCACGGGGACAGGGGATTACTATGGCTACACCTTC; CDR3aa: CASSTGTGDYYGYTF
d_gene: TRBD2; abundance: few; v_gene: TRBV19; j_gene: TRBJ2-1; CDR3nt: TGTGCCAGTAGTATGATCGGTAGCGGGAGGGGTAATGAGCAGTTCTTC; CDR3aa: CASSMIGSGRGNEQFF
d_gene: TRBD1; abundance: .; v_gene: TRBV27; j_gene: TRBJ1-5; CDR3nt: TGTGCCAGCAGTCCTGACAGGGGTTATAGCAATCAGCCCCAGCATTTT; CDR3aa: CASSPDRGYSNQPQHF